This T cell receptor beta chain emerged from a study of early T cells in non-severe SARS-CoV-2 infection. Each CDR3 protein is one row after TCRdb ran MiXCR on the 5' RACE reads. The sample has approximately 88,000 distinct CDR3 sequences; roughly 13% are singletons. This clonotype was seen at least ten times. The germline V gene encodes CDR1 SQVTM and CDR2 ANQGSEA. The germline V and J ends were trimmed by 5 bases and 1 base, with 10 bases remaining between them. The CDR3 spans 13 residues. The chain employs TRBV29-1 and TRBJ2-3, with TRBD1 as a possible D gene (6 bases). This TCR derives from an adult who was a healthcare worker with PCR-confirmed SARS-CoV-2 infection or an uninfected control (not recorded which). Sequenced: whole blood. For the CDR3, the DNA is TGCAGCGTTCAGGACAGCCGCACAGATACGCAGTATTTT. It codes for CSVQDSRTDTQYF.